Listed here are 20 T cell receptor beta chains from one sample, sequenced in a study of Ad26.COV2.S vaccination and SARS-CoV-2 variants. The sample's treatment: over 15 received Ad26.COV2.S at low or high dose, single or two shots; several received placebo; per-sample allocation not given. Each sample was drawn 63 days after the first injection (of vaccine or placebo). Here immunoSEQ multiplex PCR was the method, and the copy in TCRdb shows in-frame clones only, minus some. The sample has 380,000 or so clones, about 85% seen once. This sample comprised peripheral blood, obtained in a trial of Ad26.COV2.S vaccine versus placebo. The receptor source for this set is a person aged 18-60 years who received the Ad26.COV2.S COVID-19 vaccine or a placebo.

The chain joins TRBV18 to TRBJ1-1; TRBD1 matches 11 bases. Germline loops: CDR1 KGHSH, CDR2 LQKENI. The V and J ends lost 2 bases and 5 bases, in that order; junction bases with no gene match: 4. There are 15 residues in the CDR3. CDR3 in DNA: TGTGCCAGCTCACCAGGGACAGGGGGGTTGACTGAAGCTTTCTTT. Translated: CASSPGTGGLTEAFF.

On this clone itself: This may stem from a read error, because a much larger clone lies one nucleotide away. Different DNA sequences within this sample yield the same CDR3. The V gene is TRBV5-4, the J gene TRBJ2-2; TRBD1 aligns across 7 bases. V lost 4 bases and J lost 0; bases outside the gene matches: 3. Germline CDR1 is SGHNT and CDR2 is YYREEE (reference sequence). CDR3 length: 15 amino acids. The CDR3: CASSPGTANTGELFF. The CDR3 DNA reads TGTGCCAGCAGCCCCGGGACAGCGAACACCGGGGAGCTGTTTTTT.

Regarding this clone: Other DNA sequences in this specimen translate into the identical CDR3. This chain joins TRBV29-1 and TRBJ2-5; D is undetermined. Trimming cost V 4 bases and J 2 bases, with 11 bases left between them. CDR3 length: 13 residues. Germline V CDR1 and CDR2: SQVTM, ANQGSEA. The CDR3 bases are TGCAGCGTTGGAAGCGAGACACAAGAGACCCAGTACTTC. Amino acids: CSVGSETQETQYF.

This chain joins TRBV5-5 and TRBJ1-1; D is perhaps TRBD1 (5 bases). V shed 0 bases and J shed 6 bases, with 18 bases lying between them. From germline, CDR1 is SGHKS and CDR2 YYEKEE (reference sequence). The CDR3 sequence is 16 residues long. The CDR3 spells CASSLDSGFLSAEAFF. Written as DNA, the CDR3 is TGTGCCAGCAGCTTGGACTCAGGGTTTCTCTCCGCTGAAGCTTTCTTT.

CDR3 residues: CASSLRIPEAFF. The CDR3, as DNA: TGTGCCAGCAGTTTAAGGATCCCGGAAGCTTTCTTT. This chain connects TRBV28 to TRBJ1-1; D not resolved. Trimming removed 2 bases from V and 8 bases from J, with 9 bases in between. The CDR3 has 12 amino acids. The germline V gene has CDR1 MDHEN and CDR2 SYDVKM.

The CDR3 nucleotides read TGCAGCGTTGATTCATGGAGCACAGATACGCAGTATTTT. It encodes CSVDSWSTDTQYF. This rearrangement joins TRBV29-1 to TRBJ2-3; the D is unclear. Trimming removed 3 bases at V and 0 bases at J, with 7 bases between. The germline gives CDR1 SQVTM, CDR2 ANQGSEA. The CDR3 loop spans 13 amino acids.

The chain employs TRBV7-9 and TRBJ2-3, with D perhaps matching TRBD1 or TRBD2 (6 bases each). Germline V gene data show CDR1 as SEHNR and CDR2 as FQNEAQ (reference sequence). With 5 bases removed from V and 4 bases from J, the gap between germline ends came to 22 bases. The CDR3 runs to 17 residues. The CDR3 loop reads CASSHGGLGGGADTQYF. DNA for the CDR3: TGTGCCAGCAGCCACGGTGGGTTGGGGGGCGGCGCAGATACGCAGTATTTT.

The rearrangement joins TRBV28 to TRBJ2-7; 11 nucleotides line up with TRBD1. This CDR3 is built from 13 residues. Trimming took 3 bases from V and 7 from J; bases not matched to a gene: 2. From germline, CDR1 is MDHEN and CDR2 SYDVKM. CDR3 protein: CASSFRDRGEQYF. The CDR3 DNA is TGTGCCAGCAGTTTCCGGGACAGGGGGGAGCAGTACTTC.

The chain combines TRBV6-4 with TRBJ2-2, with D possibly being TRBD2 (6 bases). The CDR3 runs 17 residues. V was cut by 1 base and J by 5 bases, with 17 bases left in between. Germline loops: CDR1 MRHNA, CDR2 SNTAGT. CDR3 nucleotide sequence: TGTGCCAGCAGTGACTTCCAGGGTAGCGGCCGAACCGGGGAGCTGTTTTTT. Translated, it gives CASSDFQGSGRTGELFF.

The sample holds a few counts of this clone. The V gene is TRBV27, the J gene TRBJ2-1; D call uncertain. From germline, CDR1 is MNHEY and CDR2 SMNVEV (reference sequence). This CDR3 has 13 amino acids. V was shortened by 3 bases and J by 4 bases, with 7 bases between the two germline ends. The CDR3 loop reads CASSFGGYNEQFF. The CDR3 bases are TGTGCCAGCAGTTTCGGCGGATACAATGAGCAGTTCTTC.

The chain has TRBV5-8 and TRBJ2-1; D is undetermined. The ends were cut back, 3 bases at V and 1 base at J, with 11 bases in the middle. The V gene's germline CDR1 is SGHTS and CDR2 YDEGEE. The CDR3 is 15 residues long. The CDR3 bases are TGTGCCAGCAGCTCGGCGGAGCCATCCTACAATGAGCAGTTCTTC. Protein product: CASSSAEPSYNEQFF.

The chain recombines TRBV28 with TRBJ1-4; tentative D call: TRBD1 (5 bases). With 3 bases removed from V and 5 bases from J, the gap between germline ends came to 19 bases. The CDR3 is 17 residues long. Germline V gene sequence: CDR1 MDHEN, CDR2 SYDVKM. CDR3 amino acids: CASSFSGAGIGNEKLFF. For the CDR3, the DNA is TGTGCCAGCAGTTTTAGCGGTGCAGGGATAGGAAATGAAAAACTGTTTTTT.

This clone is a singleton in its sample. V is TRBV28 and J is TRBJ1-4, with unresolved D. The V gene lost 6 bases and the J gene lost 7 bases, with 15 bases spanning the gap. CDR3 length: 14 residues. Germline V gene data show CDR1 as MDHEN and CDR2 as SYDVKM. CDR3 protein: CASRPMVYTEKLFF. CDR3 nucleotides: TGTGCCAGCAGGCCCATGGTATACACTGAAAAACTGTTTTTT.

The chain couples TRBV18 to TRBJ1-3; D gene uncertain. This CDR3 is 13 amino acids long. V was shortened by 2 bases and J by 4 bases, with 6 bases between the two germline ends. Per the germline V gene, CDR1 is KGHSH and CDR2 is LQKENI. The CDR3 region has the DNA TGTGCCAGCTCACCAGGGATCGGAAACACCATATATTTT. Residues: CASSPGIGNTIYF.

The CDR3, as DNA: TGCGCCAGCAAACCCGGGACGCCGAACACTGAAGCTTTCTTT. Translating gives CASKPGTPNTEAFF. J is TRBJ1-1 and V is TRBV5-1; D might be TRBD1 (5 bases). Between the trimmed V and J ends, which lost 6 bases and 1 base, there was a span of 13 bases. Germline lookup yields CDR1 SGHRS and CDR2 YFSETQ. The CDR3 consists of 14 residues.

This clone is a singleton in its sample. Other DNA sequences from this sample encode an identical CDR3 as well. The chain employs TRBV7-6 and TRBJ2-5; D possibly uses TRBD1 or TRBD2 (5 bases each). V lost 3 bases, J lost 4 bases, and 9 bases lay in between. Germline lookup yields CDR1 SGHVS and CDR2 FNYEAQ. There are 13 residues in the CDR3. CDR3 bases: TGTGCCAGCAGCTTTGGGGGAAGAGAGACCCAGTACTTC. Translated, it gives CASSFGGRETQYF. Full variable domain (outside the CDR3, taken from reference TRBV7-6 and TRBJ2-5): GAGVSQSPRYKVTKRGQDVALRCDPISGHVSLYWYRQALGQGPEFLTYFNYEAQQDKSGLPNDRFSAERPEGSISTLTIQRTEQRDSAMYRCASSFGGRETQYFGPGTRLLVL.

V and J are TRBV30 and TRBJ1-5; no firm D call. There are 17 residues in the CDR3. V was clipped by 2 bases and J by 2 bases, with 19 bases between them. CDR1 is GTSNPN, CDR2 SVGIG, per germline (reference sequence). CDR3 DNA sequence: TGTGCCTGGAGTCCCCATCAATCTCGGGGAGGCAATCAGCCCCAGCATTTT. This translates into CAWSPHQSRGGNQPQHF. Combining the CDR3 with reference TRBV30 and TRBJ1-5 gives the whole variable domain SQTIHQWPATLVQPVGSPLSLECTVEGTSNPNLYWYRQAAGRGLQLLFYSVGIGQISSEVPQNLSASRPQDRQFILSSKKLLLSDSGFYLCAWSPHQSRGGNQPQHFGDGTRLSIL.

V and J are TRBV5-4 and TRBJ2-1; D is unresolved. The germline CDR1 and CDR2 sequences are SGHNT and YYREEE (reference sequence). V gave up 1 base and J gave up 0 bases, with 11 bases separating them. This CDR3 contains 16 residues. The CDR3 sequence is CASSLYASSSYNEQFF. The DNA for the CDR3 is TGTGCCAGCAGCTTGTACGCCTCCTCCTCCTACAATGAGCAGTTCTTC.

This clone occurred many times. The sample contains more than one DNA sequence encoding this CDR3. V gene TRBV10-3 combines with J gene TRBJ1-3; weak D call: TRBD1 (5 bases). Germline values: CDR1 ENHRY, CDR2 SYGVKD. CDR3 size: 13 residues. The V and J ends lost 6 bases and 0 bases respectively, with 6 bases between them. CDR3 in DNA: TGTGCCATCAGAGACAGCTCTGGAAACACCATATATTTT. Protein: CAIRDSSGNTIYF.

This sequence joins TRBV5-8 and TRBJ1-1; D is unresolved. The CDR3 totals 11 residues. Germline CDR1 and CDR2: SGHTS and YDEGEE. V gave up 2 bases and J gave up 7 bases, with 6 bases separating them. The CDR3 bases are TGTGCCAGCAGCTTTCGGTATGAAGCTTTCTTT. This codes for CASSFRYEAFF.